Following are 30 T cell receptor beta chains from one sample sequenced in a study of spatial heterogeneity in lung cancer. Points from the study as a whole: Mutation tallies in tumors tracked expanded intratumoral alpha and beta TCR counts.

The antigens these receptors bind are not known. Time point given: sample taken at primary tumor resection. TCRdb analysed the 5' RACE reads with MiXCR anew, one entry per CDR3 protein. The data contain 3,000 or so distinct CDR3 sequences, about 6.3% of them singletons. The sample here was lung tumor tissue, taken at surgery. These TCRs come from a male donor with early-stage non-small cell lung cancer.

By sample fraction, this clonotype is medium-sized (0.01 to 0.1%). The chain carries TRBV24-1 and TRBJ2-2; 7 nucleotides line up with TRBD1. CDR1 KGHDR and CDR2 SFDVKD come from the germline V gene. The CDR3 consists of 14 residues. V lost 8 bases and J lost 3; bases outside the gene matches: 5. CDR3: CATKRGQDTGELFF. CDR3 nucleotide sequence: TGTGCCACCAAGAGGGGGCAGGACACCGGGGAGCTGTTTTTT.

This clonotype ranks as medium-sized. The chain couples TRBV7-2 to TRBJ1-1, with 7 bases matching TRBD1. The CDR3 is 14 amino acids. Germline CDR1 and CDR2: SGHTA and FQGNSA. The V gene end was trimmed by 1 base and the J gene end by 4 bases; junction bases not matched to a gene: 3. The CDR3 sequence is CASSLVGGTTEAFF. CDR3 nucleotide sequence: TGTGCCAGCAGCTTAGTAGGGGGCACCACTGAAGCTTTCTTT.

This clonotype is categorized as medium-sized (0.01 to 0.1%). The gene calls are TRBV20-1 and TRBJ1-1, with 10 nucleotides matching TRBD1. This CDR3 is 14 amino acids long. J gave up 5 bases and V 6 bases, and 9 bases lay outside the gene matches. Looked up from germline, CDR1 is DFQATT and CDR2 is SNEGSKA (reference sequence). In nucleotides, the CDR3 is TGCAGTGCACTTCCGGGACAGGGGAATACTGAAGCTTTCTTT. Translation gives CSALPGQGNTEAFF.

Relative to its sample, this clonotype is medium-sized. The rearrangement links TRBV20-1 to TRBJ2-7; 10 positions agree with TRBD2. V trimming: 0 bases; J trimming: 3 bases; junction bases outside the gene matches: 5. This CDR3 spans 15 amino acids. CDR1 is DFQATT, CDR2 SNEGSKA, per germline (reference sequence). The CDR3 here is CSARDPGTSDYEQYF. The CDR3 region has the DNA TGCAGTGCTAGAGACCCCGGGACTAGCGACTACGAGCAGTACTTC.

The genes are TRBV11-2 and TRBJ2-1; 7 nucleotides align to TRBD2. The germline CDR1 and CDR2 sequences are SGHAT and FQNNGV. The length of the CDR3 is 13 residues. Trimming cost V 3 bases and J 9 bases; bases outside gene matches: 5. CDR3 sequence: CASSFSREGEQFF. In DNA, the CDR3 is TGTGCCAGCAGCTTCAGCAGGGAGGGTGAGCAGTTCTTC. The whole variable domain, filled in from reference TRBV11-2 and TRBJ2-1, reads EAGVAQSPRYKIIEKRQSVAFWCNPISGHATLYWYQQILGQGPKLLIQFQNNGVVDDSQLPKDRFSAERLKGVDSTLKIQPAKLEDSAVYLCASSFSREGEQFFGPGTRLTVL.

This clonotype is large within its sample. The V and J genes are TRBV7-2 and TRBJ2-3, with TRBD2 as a possible D gene (6 bases). V shed 5 bases and J shed 0 bases, with 15 bases lying between them. The CDR3 covers 16 residues. Germline loops: CDR1 SGHTA, CDR2 FQGNSA. CDR3 loop: CASSRSFAGSTDTQYF. DNA of the CDR3: TGTGCCAGCAGCCGTTCATTTGCGGGGAGCACAGATACGCAGTATTTT.

By share, this clonotype ranks as medium-sized. The J gene is TRBJ2-3, the V gene TRBV5-1; no firm D call. The CDR3 covers 11 residues. Trimming shortened V by 4 bases and J by 11 bases, and 11 bases separated the two germline ends. CDR1 and CDR2 from the germline V gene are SGHRS and YFSETQ. CDR3 in DNA: TGCGCCAGCAGCACCGGAGAGTTGCAGTATTTT. This gives the protein CASSTGELQYF.

By proportion, this clonotype is medium-sized. The CDR3 sequence is CASSLLLAETQYF. CDR3 DNA: TGTGCCAGCAGTTTGCTCCTTGCAGAGACCCAGTACTTC. The rearrangement uses TRBV28 and TRBJ2-5, with D uncertain. Germline CDR1 is MDHEN and CDR2 is SYDVKM. V shed 3 bases and J shed 4 bases, with 9 bases lying between them. The CDR3 is made up of 13 amino acids.

This clonotype qualifies as medium-sized. The CDR3 DNA is TGCGCCAGCCGAACAGGGGCCAGCGGGGAAAAACTGTTTTTT. Translating gives CASRTGASGEKLFF. V is TRBV5-1 and J is TRBJ1-4; 7 positions match TRBD1. V was clipped by 7 bases and J by 8 bases; unmatched bases: 11. The CDR3 extends over 14 amino acids. CDR1 and CDR2 from the germline V gene are SGHRS and YFSETQ.

Sample share makes this clonotype medium-sized. The V gene is TRBV7-2, the J gene TRBJ1-4, with D perhaps TRBD1 (5 bases). Germline values: CDR1 SGHTA, CDR2 FQGNSA. The CDR3 spans 15 residues. Trimming took 2 bases from V and 8 from J, leaving 15 bases between them. CDR3 bases: TGTGCCAGCAGCTTAATAGGCGGGGCCCGGGAAAAACTGTTTTTT. It encodes CASSLIGGAREKLFF. Complete variable domain (other parts from reference TRBV7-2 and TRBJ1-4): GAGVSQSPSNKVTEKGKDVELRCDPISGHTALYWYRQSLGQGLEFLIYFQGNSAPDKSGLPSDRFSAERTGGSVSTLTIQRTQQEDSAVYLCASSLIGGAREKLFFGSGTQLSVL.

Within the sample, this clonotype is medium-sized. V gene TRBV11-2 combines with J gene TRBJ2-1, with a weak D call TRBD2 (5 bases). The V end lost 4 bases, the J end lost 5 bases, and 12 bases lay between the germline ends. The CDR3 totals 14 residues. CDR1 and CDR2 from the germline V gene are SGHAT and FQNNGV. In DNA, the CDR3 is TGTGCCAGCAGCTCCCTAGCTAGAAACAATGAGCAGTTCTTC. Translated, it gives CASSSLARNNEQFF.

This clonotype is medium-sized. V gene TRBV27 combines with J gene TRBJ1-2, with 7 nucleotides matching TRBD1. The CDR3 has 16 residues. Germline V lookup: CDR1 MNHEY, CDR2 SMNVEV (reference sequence). J was trimmed by 4 bases and V by 5 bases; bases with no gene match: 13. The CDR3 loop reads CASSPRTGPRLYGYTF. As DNA, the CDR3 is TGTGCCAGCAGTCCCCGGACAGGCCCTAGACTCTATGGCTACACCTTC.

This clonotype counts as medium-sized. The chain has TRBV11-2 and TRBJ1-2, with 9 positions matching TRBD1. CDR3 length: 14 amino acids. Germline V gene data show CDR1 as SGHAT and CDR2 as FQNNGV. J gave up 5 bases and V 1 base, and 2 bases lay outside the gene matches. CDR3 sequence reads: CASSLVDRGYGYTF. CDR3 DNA sequence: TGTGCCAGCAGCTTAGTCGACAGGGGGTATGGCTACACCTTC.

Sample share makes this clonotype medium-sized. V gene TRBV7-2 combines with J gene TRBJ1-5; D gene unclear. Between the trimmed V and J ends, which lost 5 bases and 7 bases, there was a span of 18 bases. The CDR3 is made up of 15 amino acids. CDR1 and CDR2 from the germline V gene are SGHTA and FQGNSA. This CDR3 reads CASSPLMGSGQPQHF. CDR3 nucleotides: TGTGCCAGCAGCCCGCTGATGGGTTCGGGGCAGCCCCAGCATTTT.

This clonotype is medium-sized by share. V usage is TRBV5-1 and J usage is TRBJ1-1, with D perhaps TRBD1 (5 bases). Germline loops: CDR1 SGHRS, CDR2 YFSETQ. The V and J ends lost 3 bases and 2 bases respectively, with 8 bases between them. The CDR3 loop spans 13 amino acids. The CDR3: CASSSDSNTEAFF. CDR3 coding DNA: TGCGCCAGCAGCTCCGACAGCAACACTGAAGCTTTCTTT.

By its share, this clonotype is medium-sized. The V call is TRBV5-1, the J call TRBJ2-4; 7 bases agree with TRBD1. The trim removed 0 bases at V and 6 bases at J, leaving 6 bases unmatched. The CDR3 sequence is 15 residues long. Germline V gene lookup returns CDR1 SGHRS and CDR2 YFSETQ. The CDR3 protein is CASSLGQGERNIQYF. CDR3 DNA: TGCGCCAGCAGCTTGGGTCAGGGGGAGCGAAACATTCAGTACTTC.

This clonotype is labeled as large. This rearrangement joins TRBV5-6 to TRBJ2-3, with D possibly TRBD1 on 7 matching bases. This CDR3 is 15 amino acids long. Germline CDR1 SGHDT, CDR2 YYEEEE. Trimming left V 1 base short and J 4 bases short, with 13 bases between. This chain's CDR3 is CASSLLRGVSDTQYF. The CDR3 DNA reads as TGTGCCAGCAGCTTGCTCAGGGGGGTTTCAGATACGCAGTATTTT.

This clonotype was found many times. This chain joins TRBV7-3 and TRBJ2-2, with 8 nucleotides matching TRBD2. J lost 4 bases, V lost 5 bases, and 9 bases had no gene match. CDR3 length equals 16 residues. CDR1 SGHTA and CDR2 FQGTGA come from the germline V gene. This CDR3 is CASSPQPGGTTGELFF. CDR3 sequence (DNA): TGTGCCAGCAGCCCCCAGCCGGGGGGGACCACCGGGGAGCTGTTTTTT.

By its share, this clonotype is medium-sized. The chain uses TRBV14 and TRBJ2-7; 8 positions match TRBD2. V dropped 6 bases and J dropped 0; count of bases not matched to a gene: 10. The V gene's germline CDR1 is SGHDN and CDR2 FVKESK. The CDR3 runs 16 residues. The CDR3 spells CASSTIGAGASYEQYF. Here the CDR3 DNA reads TGTGCCAGCAGTACGATCGGAGCGGGAGCCTCCTACGAGCAGTACTTC.

The J gene is TRBJ1-2, the V gene TRBV14; D is possibly TRBD1 (5 bases). The germline V and J ends were trimmed by 2 bases and 7 bases, with 11 bases remaining between them. The CDR3 has 13 amino acids. Germline CDR1 is SGHDN and CDR2 is FVKESK. The CDR3 DNA reads as TGTGCCAGCAGCCAAACAGGACGTCCTGGCTACACCTTC. Residues: CASSQTGRPGYTF.

This clonotype was counted a single time. The chain joins TRBV9 to TRBJ2-7; 7 bases map to TRBD1. The CDR3 consists of 15 residues. V was pared by 0 bases and J by 4 bases, with 7 bases of the junction left unmatched. The germline gives CDR1 SGDLS, CDR2 YYNGEE. CDR3 in DNA: TGTGCCAGCAGCGTAGATTTAGGGGGCTATTACGAGCAGTACTTC. Amino acid sequence: CASSVDLGGYYEQYF.

This clonotype qualifies as medium-sized. This chain joins TRBV12-3 or TRBV12-4 and TRBJ2-7, with no clear D. V lost 1 base and J lost 4, with 14 bases in between. This CDR3 contains 15 residues. The CDR3 bases are TGTGCCAGCAGTTTAGGGTCGGGTCTTAGGTACGAGCAGTACTTC. It yields the protein CASSLGSGLRYEQYF.

In this sample, this clonotype is large. This chain links TRBV10-3 with TRBJ1-1; D call uncertain. The CDR3 consists of 15 residues. From germline, CDR1 is ENHRY and CDR2 SYGVKD. Trimming left V 0 bases short and J 4 bases short, with 12 bases between. The CDR3 nucleotides read TGTGCCATCAGTGAGTCGACGGGAGACGGCACTGAAGCTTTCTTT. Its protein product is CAISESTGDGTEAFF.

This clonotype is labeled medium-sized. The V call is TRBV7-2, the J call TRBJ2-1; D might be TRBD2 (6 bases). Germline V gene lookup returns CDR1 SGHTA and CDR2 FQGNSA. The CDR3 has 15 amino acids. Trimming removed 4 bases from V and 2 bases from J, with 12 bases in between. The CDR3 DNA sequence: TGTGCCAGCAGCTCCAATAGCGGAACCTACAATGAGCAGTTCTTC. Its protein product is CASSSNSGTYNEQFF.

By sample share, this clonotype is medium-sized. V usage is TRBV20-1 and J usage is TRBJ2-1; D ambiguous. Trimming took 0 bases from V and 12 from J, leaving 6 bases between them. The CDR3 consists of 10 residues. Germline lookup yields CDR1 DFQATT and CDR2 SNEGSKA (reference sequence). CDR3 DNA: TGCAGTGCTAGAGATTACGGGCAGTTCTTC. The encoded protein is CSARDYGQFF.

This clonotype came up many times. V gene TRBV6-5 combines with J gene TRBJ1-6; D is uncertain. The V gene's germline CDR1 is MNHEY and CDR2 SVGAGI. With 2 bases removed from V and 6 bases from J, the gap between germline ends came to 14 bases. This CDR3 is built from 16 residues. This chain's CDR3 is CASSYTTVRSNSPLHF. In DNA form, the CDR3 reads TGTGCCAGCAGTTACACTACAGTGAGGAGTAATTCACCCCTCCACTTT.

In its sample, this clonotype ranks as medium-sized. This chain joins TRBV20-1 and TRBJ2-3, with TRBD2 matching over 9 bases. The CDR3 length is 14 residues. The germline V gene has CDR1 DFQATT and CDR2 SNEGSKA (reference sequence). V gave up 3 bases and J gave up 4 bases; unmatched junction bases: 5. The chain's CDR3 is CSARAGGAPDTQYF. In DNA, the CDR3 is TGCAGTGCTAGGGCGGGGGGGGCCCCAGATACGCAGTATTTT.

By sample fraction, this clonotype is medium-sized. This sequence joins TRBV27 and TRBJ2-3; D may match TRBD1 or TRBD2 (5 bases each). V lost 5 bases and J lost 5, with 23 bases in between. The CDR3 totals 17 residues. Looked up from germline, CDR1 is MNHEY and CDR2 is SMNVEV (reference sequence). The DNA of the CDR3 is TGTGCCAGCAGTCCCCATCGGGGTAGCGTGGGGCTAGATACGCAGTATTTT. This sequence encodes CASSPHRGSVGLDTQYF.

This clonotype is labeled as medium-sized (0.01 to 0.1%). The chain combines TRBV13 with TRBJ1-2, with 7 positions matching TRBD1. The germline gives CDR1 PRHDT, CDR2 FYEKMQ (reference sequence). The V and J ends lost 3 bases and 4 bases, in that order; junction bases with no gene match: 5. There are 14 residues in the CDR3. The CDR3 loop is CASSLGQLSYGYTF. The CDR3 DNA follows: TGTGCCAGCAGCTTGGGACAGCTTAGCTATGGCTACACCTTC.

This clonotype ranks as medium-sized. The DNA of the CDR3 is TGCAGTGCACCCGACTGGGAAAGCACAGATACGCAGTATTTT. It codes for CSAPDWESTDTQYF. The chain is built from TRBV20-1 and TRBJ2-3; D is uncertain. Germline CDR1 DFQATT, CDR2 SNEGSKA (reference sequence). CDR3 length: 14 amino acids. Trimming left V 6 bases short and J 0 bases short, with 13 bases between.